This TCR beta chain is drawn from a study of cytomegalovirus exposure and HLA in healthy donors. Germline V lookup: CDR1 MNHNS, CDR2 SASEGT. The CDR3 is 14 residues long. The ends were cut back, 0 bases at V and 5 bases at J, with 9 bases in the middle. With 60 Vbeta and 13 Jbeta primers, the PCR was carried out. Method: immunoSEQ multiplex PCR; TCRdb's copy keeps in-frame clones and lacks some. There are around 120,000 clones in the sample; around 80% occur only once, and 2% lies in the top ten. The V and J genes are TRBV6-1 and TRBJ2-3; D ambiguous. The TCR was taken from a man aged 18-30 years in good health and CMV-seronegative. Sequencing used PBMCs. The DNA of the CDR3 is TGTGCCAGCAGTGAAGCGTTGGGCTTAGATACGCAGTATTTT. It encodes CASSEALGLDTQYF.